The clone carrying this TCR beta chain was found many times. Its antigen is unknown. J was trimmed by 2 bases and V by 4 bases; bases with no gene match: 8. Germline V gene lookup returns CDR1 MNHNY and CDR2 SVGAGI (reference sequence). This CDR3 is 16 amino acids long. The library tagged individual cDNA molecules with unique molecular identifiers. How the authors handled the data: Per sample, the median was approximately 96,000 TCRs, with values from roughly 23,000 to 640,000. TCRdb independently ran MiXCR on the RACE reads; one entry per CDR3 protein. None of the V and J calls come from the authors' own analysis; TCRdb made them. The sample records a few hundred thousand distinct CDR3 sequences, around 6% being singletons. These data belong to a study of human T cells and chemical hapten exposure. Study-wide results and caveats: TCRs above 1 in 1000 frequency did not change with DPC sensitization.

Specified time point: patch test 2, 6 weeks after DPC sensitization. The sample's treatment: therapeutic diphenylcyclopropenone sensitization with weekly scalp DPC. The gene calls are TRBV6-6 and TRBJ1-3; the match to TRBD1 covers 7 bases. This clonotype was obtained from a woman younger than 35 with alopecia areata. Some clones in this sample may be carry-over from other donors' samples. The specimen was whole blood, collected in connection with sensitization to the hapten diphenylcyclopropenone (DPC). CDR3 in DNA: TGTGCCAGCAGTTCCCAGGGGGAGAGGCCTGGAAACACCATATATTTT. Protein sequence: CASSSQGERPGNTIYF.